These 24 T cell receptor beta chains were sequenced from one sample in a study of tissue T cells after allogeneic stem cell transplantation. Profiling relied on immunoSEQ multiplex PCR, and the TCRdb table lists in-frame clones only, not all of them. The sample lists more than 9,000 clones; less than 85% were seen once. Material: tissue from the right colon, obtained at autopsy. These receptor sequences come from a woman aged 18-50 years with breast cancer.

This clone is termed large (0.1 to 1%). The DNA for the CDR3 is TGCGCCAGCAGCCAAGGACAGGGCGAGGGCTACGAGCAGTACTTC. It codes for CASSQGQGEGYEQYF. The genes are TRBV4-1 and TRBJ2-7; 7 nucleotides match TRBD1. The germline V gene has CDR1 MGHRA and CDR2 YSYEKL. The CDR3 consists of 15 residues. J was trimmed by 3 bases and V by 1 base; bases with no gene match: 6.

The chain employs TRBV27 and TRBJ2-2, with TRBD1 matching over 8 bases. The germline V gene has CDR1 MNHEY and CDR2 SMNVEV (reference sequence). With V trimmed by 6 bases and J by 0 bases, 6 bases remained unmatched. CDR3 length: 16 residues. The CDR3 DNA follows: TGTGCCAGCAGGACCGGACAGGGTACGAACACCGGGGAGCTGTTTTTT. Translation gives CASRTGQGTNTGELFF.

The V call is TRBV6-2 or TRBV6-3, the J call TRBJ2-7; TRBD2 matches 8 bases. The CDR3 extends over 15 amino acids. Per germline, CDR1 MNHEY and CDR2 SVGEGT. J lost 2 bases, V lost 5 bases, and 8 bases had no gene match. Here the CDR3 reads CASSQATGGPYEQYF. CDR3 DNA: TGTGCCAGCAGTCAAGCAACGGGAGGGCCCTACGAGCAGTACTTC.

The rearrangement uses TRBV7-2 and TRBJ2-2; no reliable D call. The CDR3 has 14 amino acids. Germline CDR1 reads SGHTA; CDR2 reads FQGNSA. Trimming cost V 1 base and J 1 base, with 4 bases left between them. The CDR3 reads CASSLEWNTGELFF. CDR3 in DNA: TGTGCCAGCAGCTTAGAATGGAACACCGGGGAGCTGTTTTTT. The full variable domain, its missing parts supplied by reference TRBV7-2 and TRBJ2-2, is GAGVSQSPSNKVTEKGKDVELRCDPISGHTALYWYRQSLGQGLEFLIYFQGNSAPDKSGLPSDRFSAERTGGSVSTLTIQRTQQEDSAVYLCASSLEWNTGELFFGEGSRLTVL.

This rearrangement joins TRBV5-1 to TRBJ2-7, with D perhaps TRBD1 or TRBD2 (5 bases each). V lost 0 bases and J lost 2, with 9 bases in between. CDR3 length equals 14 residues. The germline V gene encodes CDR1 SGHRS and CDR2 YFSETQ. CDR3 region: CASSLGDGPYEQYF. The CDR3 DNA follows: TGCGCCAGCAGCTTGGGGGACGGACCCTACGAGCAGTACTTC. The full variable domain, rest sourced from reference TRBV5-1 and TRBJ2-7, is KAGVTQTPRYLIKTRGQQVTLSCSPISGHRSVSWYQQTPGQGLQFLFEYFSETQRNKGNFPGRFSGRQFSNSRSEMNVSTLELGDSALYLCASSLGDGPYEQYFGPGTRLTVT.

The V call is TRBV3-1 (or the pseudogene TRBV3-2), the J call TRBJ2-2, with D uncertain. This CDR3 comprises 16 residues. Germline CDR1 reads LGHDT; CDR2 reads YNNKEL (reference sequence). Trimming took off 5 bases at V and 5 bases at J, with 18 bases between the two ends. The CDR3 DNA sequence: TGTGCCAGCAGCACTCTGTATCCAGGCTTGACCGGGGAGCTGTTTTTT. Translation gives CASSTLYPGLTGELFF.

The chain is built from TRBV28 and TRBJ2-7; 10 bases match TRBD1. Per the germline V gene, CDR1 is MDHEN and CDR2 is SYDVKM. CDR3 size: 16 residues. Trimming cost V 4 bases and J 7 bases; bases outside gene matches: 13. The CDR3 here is CASSSVDRGRMREQYF. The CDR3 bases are TGTGCCAGCAGTTCAGTTGACAGGGGGCGAATGAGGGAGCAGTACTTC.

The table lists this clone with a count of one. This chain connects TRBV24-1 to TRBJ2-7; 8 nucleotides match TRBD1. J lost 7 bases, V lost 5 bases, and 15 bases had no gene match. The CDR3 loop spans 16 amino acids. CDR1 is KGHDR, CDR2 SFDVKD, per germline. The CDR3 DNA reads TGTGCCACCAGTGGAACAGGGGGACGCCTTACGGGTGAGCAGTACTTC. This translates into CATSGTGGRLTGEQYF.

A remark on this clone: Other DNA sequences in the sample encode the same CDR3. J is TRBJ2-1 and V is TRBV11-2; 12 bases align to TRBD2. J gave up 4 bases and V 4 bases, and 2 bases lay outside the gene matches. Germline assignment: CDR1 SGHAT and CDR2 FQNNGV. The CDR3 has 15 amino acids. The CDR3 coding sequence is TGTGCCAGCAGCTCGGGACTAGCGGGTTACAATGAGCAGTTCTTC. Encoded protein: CASSSGLAGYNEQFF.

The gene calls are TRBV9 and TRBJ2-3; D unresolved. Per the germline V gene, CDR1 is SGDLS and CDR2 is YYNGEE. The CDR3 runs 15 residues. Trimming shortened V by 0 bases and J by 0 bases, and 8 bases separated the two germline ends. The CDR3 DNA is TGTGCCAGCAGCGTAGAGGGCCGGAGCACAGATACGCAGTATTTT. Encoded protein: CASSVEGRSTDTQYF.

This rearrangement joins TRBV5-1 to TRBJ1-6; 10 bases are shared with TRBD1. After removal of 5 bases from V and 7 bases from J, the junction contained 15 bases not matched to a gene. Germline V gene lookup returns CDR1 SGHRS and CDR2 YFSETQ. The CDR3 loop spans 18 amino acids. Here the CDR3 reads CASRFGGQGSLGNSPLHF. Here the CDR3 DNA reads TGCGCCAGCAGATTCGGGGGACAGGGGTCGCTTGGGAATTCACCCCTCCACTTT.

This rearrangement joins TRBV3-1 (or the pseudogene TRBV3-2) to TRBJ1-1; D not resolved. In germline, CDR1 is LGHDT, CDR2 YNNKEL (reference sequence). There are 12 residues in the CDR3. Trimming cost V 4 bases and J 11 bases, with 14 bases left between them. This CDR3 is CASSPADGRAFF. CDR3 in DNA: TGTGCCAGCAGCCCAGCCGACGGTAGGGCTTTCTTT.

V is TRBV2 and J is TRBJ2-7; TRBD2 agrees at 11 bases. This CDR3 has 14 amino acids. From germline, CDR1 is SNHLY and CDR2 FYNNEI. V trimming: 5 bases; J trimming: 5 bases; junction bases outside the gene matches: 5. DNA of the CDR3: TGTGCCAGCAGTAAGACTAGCGGGGTCAACGAGCAGTACTTC. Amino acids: CASSKTSGVNEQYF.

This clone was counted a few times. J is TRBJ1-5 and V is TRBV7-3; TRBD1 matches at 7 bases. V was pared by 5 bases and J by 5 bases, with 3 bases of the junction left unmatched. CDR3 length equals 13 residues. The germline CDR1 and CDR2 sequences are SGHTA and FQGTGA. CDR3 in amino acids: CASSVDRDQPQHF. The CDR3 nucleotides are TGTGCCAGCAGCGTAGACAGGGATCAGCCCCAGCATTTT.

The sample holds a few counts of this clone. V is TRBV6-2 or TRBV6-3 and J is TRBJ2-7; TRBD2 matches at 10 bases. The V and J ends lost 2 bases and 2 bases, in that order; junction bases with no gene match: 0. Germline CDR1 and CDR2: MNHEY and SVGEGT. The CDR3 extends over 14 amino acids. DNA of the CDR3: TGTGCCAGCAGTTACGGGACTAGCGCCTACGAGCAGTACTTC. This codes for CASSYGTSAYEQYF.

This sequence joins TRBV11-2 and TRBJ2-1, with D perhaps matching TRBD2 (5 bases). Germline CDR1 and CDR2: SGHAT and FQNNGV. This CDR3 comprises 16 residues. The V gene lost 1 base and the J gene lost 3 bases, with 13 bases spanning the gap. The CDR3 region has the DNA TGTGCCAGCAGCTTAGCAGGAGGCCACCTCTACAATGAGCAGTTCTTC. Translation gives CASSLAGGHLYNEQFF. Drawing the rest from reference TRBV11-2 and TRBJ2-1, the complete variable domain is EAGVAQSPRYKIIEKRQSVAFWCNPISGHATLYWYQQILGQGPKLLIQFQNNGVVDDSQLPKDRFSAERLKGVDSTLKIQPAKLEDSAVYLCASSLAGGHLYNEQFFGPGTRLTVL.

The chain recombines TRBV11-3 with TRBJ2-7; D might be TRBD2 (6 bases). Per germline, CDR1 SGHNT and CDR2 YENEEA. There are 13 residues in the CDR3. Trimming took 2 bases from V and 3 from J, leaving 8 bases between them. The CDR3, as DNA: TGTGCCAGCAGCTTAAACGGGGGCTACGAGCAGTACTTC. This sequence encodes CASSLNGGYEQYF. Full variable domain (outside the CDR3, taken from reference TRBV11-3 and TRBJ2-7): EAGVVQSPRYKIIEKKQPVAFWCNPISGHNTLYWYLQNLGQGPELLIRYENEEAVDDSQLPKDRFSAERLKGVDSTLKIQPAELGDSAVYLCASSLNGGYEQYFGPGTRLTVT.

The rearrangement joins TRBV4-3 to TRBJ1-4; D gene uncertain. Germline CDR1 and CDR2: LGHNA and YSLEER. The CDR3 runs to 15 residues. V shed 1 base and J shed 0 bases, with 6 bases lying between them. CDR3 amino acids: CASSQAFPTNEKLFF. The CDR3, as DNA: TGCGCCAGCAGCCAAGCGTTTCCAACTAATGAAAAACTGTTTTTT.

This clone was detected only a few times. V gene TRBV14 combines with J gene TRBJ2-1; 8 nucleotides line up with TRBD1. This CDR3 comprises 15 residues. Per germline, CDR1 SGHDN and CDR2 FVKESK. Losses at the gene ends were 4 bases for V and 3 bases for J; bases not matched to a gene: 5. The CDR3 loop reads CASSPQGALYNEQFF. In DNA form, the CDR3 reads TGTGCCAGCAGCCCGCAGGGGGCCCTCTACAATGAGCAGTTCTTC.

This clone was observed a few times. CDR3 loop: CASSSQGRTSYNEQFF. CDR3 nucleotides: TGTGCCAGTAGTTCCCAGGGCCGAACCTCCTACAATGAGCAGTTCTTC. The chain joins TRBV19 to TRBJ2-1; D is possibly TRBD1 (5 bases). CDR1 is LNHDA and CDR2 is SQIVND in the germline V gene (reference sequence). The V end lost 5 bases, the J end lost 0 bases, and 14 bases lay between the germline ends. The CDR3 consists of 16 residues.

The CDR3, as DNA: TGTGCCTGGAGTGTATCCAACACAGATACGCAGTATTTT. It translates to CAWSVSNTDTQYF. The J gene is TRBJ2-3, the V gene TRBV30; D is ambiguous. Germline V gives CDR1 GTSNPN, CDR2 SVGIG (reference sequence). This CDR3 is 13 amino acids long. Between the trimmed V and J ends, which lost 0 bases and 2 bases, there was a span of 6 bases. Together with reference TRBV30 and TRBJ2-3, the CDR3 gives the full variable domain: SQTIHQWPATLVQPVGSPLSLECTVEGTSNPNLYWYRQAAGRGLQLLFYSVGIGQISSEVPQNLSASRPQDRQFILSSKKLLLSDSGFYLCAWSVSNTDTQYFGPGTRLTVL.

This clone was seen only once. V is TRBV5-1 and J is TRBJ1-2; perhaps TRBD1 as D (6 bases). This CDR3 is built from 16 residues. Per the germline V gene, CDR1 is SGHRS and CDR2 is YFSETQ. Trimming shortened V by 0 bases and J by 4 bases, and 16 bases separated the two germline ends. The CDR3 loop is CASSLGWGAQAYGYTF. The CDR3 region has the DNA TGCGCCAGCAGCTTGGGGTGGGGGGCGCAAGCCTATGGCTACACCTTC.

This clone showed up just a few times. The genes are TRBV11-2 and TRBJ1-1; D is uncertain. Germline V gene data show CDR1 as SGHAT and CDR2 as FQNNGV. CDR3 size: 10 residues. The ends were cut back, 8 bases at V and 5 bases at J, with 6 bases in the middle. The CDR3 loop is CASGETEAFF. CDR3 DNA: TGTGCCAGCGGGGAGACTGAAGCTTTCTTT.

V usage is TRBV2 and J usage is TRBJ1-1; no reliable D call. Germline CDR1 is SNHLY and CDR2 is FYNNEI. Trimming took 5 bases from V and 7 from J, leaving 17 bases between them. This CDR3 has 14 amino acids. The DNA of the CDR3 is TGTGCCAGCAGTACCTCAAGGGCGTCTATTGAAGCTTTCTTT. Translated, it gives CASSTSRASIEAFF.